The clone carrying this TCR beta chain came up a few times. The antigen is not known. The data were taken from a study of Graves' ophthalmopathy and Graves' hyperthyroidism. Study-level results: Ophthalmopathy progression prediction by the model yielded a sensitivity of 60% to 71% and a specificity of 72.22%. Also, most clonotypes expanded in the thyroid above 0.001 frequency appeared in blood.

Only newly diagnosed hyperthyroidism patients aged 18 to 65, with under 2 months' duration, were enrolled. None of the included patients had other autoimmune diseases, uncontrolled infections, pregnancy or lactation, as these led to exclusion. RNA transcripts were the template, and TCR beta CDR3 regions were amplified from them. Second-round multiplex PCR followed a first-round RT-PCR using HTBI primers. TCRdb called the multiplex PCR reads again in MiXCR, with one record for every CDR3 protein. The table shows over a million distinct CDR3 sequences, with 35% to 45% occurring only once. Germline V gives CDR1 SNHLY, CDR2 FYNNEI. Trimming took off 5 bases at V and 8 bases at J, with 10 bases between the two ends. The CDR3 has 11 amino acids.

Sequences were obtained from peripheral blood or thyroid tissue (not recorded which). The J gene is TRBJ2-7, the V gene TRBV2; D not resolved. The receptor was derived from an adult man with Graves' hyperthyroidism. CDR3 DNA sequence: TGTGCCAGCAGTTCTCTCTTTAAGCAGTACTTC. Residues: CASSSLFKQYF.